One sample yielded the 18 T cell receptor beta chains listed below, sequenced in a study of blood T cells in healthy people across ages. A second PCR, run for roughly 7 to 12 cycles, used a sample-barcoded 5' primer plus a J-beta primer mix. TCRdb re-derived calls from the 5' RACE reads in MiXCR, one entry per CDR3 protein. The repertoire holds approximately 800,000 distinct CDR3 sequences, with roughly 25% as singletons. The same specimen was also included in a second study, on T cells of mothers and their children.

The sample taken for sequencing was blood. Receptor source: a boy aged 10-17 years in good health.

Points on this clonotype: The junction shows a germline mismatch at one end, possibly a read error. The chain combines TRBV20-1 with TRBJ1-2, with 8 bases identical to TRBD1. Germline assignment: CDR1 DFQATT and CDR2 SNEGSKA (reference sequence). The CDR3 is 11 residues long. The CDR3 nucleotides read TGCAGTGCTAGAGATGGAACAGGGGGGGACTTC. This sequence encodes CSARDGTGGDF.

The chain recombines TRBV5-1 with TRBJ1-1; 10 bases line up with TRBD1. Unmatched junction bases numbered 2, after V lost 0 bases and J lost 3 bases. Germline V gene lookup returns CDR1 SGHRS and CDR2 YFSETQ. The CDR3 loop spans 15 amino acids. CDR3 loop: CASSLEGQGYTEAFF. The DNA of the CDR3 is TGCGCCAGCAGCTTGGAGGGACAGGGGTACACTGAAGCTTTCTTT.

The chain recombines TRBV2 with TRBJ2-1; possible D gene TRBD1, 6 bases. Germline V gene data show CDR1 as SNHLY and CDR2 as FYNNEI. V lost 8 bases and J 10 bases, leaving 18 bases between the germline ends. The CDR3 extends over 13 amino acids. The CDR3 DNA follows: TGTGCCAGCCTCCGGGACAACTTCCCGGAGCAGTTCTTC. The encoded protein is CASLRDNFPEQFF. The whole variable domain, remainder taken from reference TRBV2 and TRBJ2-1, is EPEVTQTPSHQVTQMGQEVILRCVPISNHLYFYWYRQILGQKVEFLVSFYNNEISEKSEIFDDQFSVERPDGSNFTLKIRSTKLEDSAMYFCASLRDNFPEQFFGPGTRLTVL.

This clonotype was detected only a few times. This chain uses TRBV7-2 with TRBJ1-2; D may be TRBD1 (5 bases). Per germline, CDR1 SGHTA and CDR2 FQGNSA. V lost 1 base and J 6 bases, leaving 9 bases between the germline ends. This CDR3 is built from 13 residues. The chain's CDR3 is CASSLVAGDGYTF. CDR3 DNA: TGTGCCAGCAGCTTAGTTGCGGGGGATGGCTACACCTTC.

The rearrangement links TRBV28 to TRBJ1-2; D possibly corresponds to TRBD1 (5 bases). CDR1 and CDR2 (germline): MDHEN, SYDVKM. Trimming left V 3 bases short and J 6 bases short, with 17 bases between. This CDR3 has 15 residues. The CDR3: CASSFTAKGPNGYTF. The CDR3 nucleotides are TGTGCCAGCAGTTTCACGGCTAAGGGACCGAATGGCTACACCTTC.

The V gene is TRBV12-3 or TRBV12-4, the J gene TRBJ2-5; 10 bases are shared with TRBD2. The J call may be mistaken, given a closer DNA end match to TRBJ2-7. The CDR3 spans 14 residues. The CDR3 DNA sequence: TGTGCCAGCACTTATAGCGGGGGGCCCTACGAGCAGTACTTC. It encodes CASTYSGGPYEQYF.

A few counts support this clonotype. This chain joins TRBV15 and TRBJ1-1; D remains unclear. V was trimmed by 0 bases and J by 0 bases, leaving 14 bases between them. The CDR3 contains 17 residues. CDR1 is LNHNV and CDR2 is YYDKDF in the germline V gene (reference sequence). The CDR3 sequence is CATSRDRTESMNTEAFF. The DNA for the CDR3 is TGTGCCACCAGCAGAGATCGAACAGAGAGTATGAACACTGAAGCTTTCTTT.

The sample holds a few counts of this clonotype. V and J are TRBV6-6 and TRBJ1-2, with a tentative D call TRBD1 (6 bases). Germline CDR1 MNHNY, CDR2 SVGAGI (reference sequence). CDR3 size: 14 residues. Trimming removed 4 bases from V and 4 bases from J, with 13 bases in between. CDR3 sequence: CASSLQGLGYGYTF. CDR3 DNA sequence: TGTGCCAGCAGTTTACAGGGTTTAGGCTATGGCTACACCTTC.

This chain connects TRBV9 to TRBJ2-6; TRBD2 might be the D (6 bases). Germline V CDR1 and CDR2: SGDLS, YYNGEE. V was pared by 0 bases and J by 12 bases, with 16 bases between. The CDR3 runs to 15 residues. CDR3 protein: CASSVAGRHMGVLTF. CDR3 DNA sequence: TGTGCCAGCAGCGTAGCAGGGAGGCACATGGGCGTCCTGACTTTC.

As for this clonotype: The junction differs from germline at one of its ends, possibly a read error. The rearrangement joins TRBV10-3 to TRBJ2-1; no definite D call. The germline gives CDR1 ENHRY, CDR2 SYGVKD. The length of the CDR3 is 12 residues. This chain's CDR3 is CAISDSCNDQFF. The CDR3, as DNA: TGTGCCATCAGTGATTCGTGCAATGACCAGTTCTTC.

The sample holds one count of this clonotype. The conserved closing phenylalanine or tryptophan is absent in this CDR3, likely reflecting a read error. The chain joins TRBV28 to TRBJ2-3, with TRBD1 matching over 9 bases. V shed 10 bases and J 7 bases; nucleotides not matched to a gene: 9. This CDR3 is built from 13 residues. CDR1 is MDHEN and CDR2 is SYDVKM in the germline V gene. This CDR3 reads CATSGTGRYTQYL. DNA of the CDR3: TGTGCCACCTCCGGGACAGGGCGATATACGCAGTATCTT.

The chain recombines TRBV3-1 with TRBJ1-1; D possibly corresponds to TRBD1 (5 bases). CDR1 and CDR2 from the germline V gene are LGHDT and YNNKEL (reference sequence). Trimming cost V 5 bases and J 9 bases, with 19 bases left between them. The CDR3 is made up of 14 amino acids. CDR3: CASSTQGGWTKAFF. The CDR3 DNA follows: TGTGCCAGCAGCACTCAGGGCGGGTGGACTAAAGCTTTCTTT.

This chain's CDR3 is CASSGILAGVQETQYF. The CDR3 region has the DNA TGTGCCAGCAGCGGAATACTAGCGGGAGTCCAAGAGACCCAGTACTTC. The chain couples TRBV9 to TRBJ2-5; 11 bases line up with TRBD2. In germline, CDR1 is SGDLS, CDR2 YYNGEE. V dropped 3 bases and J dropped 1; count of bases not matched to a gene: 5. The CDR3 contains 16 residues. The complete variable domain, with remaining parts taken from reference TRBV9 and TRBJ2-5, reads DSGVTQTPKHLITATGQRVTLRCSPRSGDLSVYWYQQSLDQGLQFLIQYYNGEERAKGNILERFSAQQFPDLHSELNLSSLELGDSALYFCASSGILAGVQETQYFGPGTRLLVL.

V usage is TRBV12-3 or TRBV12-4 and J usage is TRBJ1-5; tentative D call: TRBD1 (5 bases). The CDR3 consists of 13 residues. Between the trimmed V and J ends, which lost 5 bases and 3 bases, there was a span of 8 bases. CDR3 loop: CASSRQFNQPQHF. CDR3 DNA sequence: TGTGCCAGCAGTCGACAGTTCAATCAGCCCCAGCATTTT.

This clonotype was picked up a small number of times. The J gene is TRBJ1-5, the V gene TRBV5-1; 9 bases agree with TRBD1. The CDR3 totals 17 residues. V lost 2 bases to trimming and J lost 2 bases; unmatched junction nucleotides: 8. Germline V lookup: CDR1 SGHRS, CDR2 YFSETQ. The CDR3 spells CASSFRDRESGNQPQHF. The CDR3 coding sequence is TGCGCCAGCAGCTTCCGGGACAGGGAATCTGGCAATCAGCCCCAGCATTTT.

The CDR3 sequence: CASSVNLQHSYNEQFF. CDR3 nucleotide sequence: TGTGCCAGCAGCGTGAACCTCCAACACTCCTACAATGAGCAGTTCTTC. V usage is TRBV9 and J usage is TRBJ2-1, with D unresolved. The CDR3 consists of 16 residues. V was cut by 2 bases and J by 0 bases, with 12 bases left in between. Germline-derived CDR1 and CDR2 are SGDLS and YYNGEE.

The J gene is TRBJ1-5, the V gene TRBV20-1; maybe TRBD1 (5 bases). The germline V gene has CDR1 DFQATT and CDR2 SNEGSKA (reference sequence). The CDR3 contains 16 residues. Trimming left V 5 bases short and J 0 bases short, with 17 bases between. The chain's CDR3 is CSAVRLGGDSNQPQHF. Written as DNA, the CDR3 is TGCAGTGCTGTAAGACTGGGGGGGGATAGCAATCAGCCCCAGCATTTT.

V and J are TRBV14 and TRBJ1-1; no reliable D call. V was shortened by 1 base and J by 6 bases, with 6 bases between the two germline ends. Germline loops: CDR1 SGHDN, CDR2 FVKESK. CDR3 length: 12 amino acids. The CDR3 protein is CASSQGFAEAFF. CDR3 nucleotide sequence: TGTGCCAGCAGCCAAGGGTTCGCTGAAGCTTTCTTT.